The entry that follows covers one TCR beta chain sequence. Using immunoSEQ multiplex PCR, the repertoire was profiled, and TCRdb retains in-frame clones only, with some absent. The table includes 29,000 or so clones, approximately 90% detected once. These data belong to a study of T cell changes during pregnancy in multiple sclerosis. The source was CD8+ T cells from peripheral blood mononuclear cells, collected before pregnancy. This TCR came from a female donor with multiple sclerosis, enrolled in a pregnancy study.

CDR3 nucleotide sequence: TGTGCCAGCTCCTTAGGTGGCGGGGCACCCCTCCACTTT. It yields the protein CASSLGGGAPLHF. The chain has TRBV9 and TRBJ1-6; D not certain. The CDR3 consists of 13 residues. Germline V lookup: CDR1 SGDLS, CDR2 YYNGEE. Trimming pared 7 bases from V and 11 bases from J, leaving 16 bases between.